The source of this T cell receptor (beta chain) is a study of cytomegalovirus exposure and HLA in healthy donors. Points from the study as a whole: Confirmation was obtained in vitro that three CMV-associated chains are specific for CMV antigens. The study listed 150 to 200 cytomegalovirus-associated TCR beta chains.

Comments on this clone: The antigen is undetermined.

Only in-frame clones appear in the TCRdb table, and some are missing; sequencing was by immunoSEQ multiplex PCR. The sample has roughly 60,000 clones, under 95% seen once. Germline assignment: CDR1 SEHNR and CDR2 FQNEAQ (reference sequence). The germline V and J ends were trimmed by 3 bases and 5 bases, with 25 bases remaining between them. The CDR3 runs 18 residues. The sequenced material came from PBMCs. V is TRBV7-9 and J is TRBJ2-5; a weak D match, TRBD1 (6 bases). The origin of this receptor is a woman aged 18-30 years in good health and CMV-seronegative. DNA of the CDR3: TGTGCCAGCAGCTTTAGGTCCAGGGGATTGATATGGGGGGAGACCCAGTACTTC. Translation gives CASSFRSRGLIWGETQYF.